Here is one TCR beta chain with its context. The target of this receptor is not known. No much larger clone is present one base from it, and per-base qualities are unavailable. This sample is part of a study of blood T cells in healthy people across ages (dated by TCRdb to about 2015). For context, the study as a whole: Template switching captured roughly one uniquely barcoded TCR beta cDNA molecule per two T cells in model experiments. To track age-related changes in TCR beta repertoire diversity, the study relied on deep sequencing normalized with unique cDNA molecular identifiers. Four age groups were formed from the donors: young (average around 15 years), middle-aged (more than 35), aged (approximately 60) and long-lived (around 80). To avoid experimental bias, donors of different ages were randomly spread across the sequencing lanes. Using the same blood draw, the study looked at two additional independent replicas of 1 million unique cDNA reads for two donors, one aged 18 to 30 and the other aged 80 or older.

Study-level results and caveats: The CMV infection status of donors was not known, potentially confounding age-related changes in expanded clonotypes. Conclusive comparison of naive and antigen-experienced compartments was prevented by the profiling of bulk unsorted PBMCs. Estimates of total diversity based on one million sequenced T cells were considered lower bounds and underestimates. Compared with the aged group, the long-lived group had more naive CD4+ T cells, fewer expanded clones and increased TCR diversity, a pattern suggesting age selection. There was a strong correlation between observed TCR beta diversity and the percentage of naive T cells measured by flow cytometry. As age increased, observed TCR beta diversity per million T cells dropped in a roughly linear way, and a significant reduction was already evident by age around 41.

Library construction relied on 5' RACE. The sample was run on an Illumina HiSeq 2500. A second PCR of about 6 to 12 cycles was run with a J-beta primer mix and a sample-barcoded 5' primer. A unique molecular identifier was introduced onto each TCR beta cDNA molecule by a template-switch 5' adaptor carrying 12 random nucleotides. Each sample yielded at least 2.5 million CDR3-containing paired-end reads. First-strand cDNA synthesis was performed from all RNA using the Mint cDNA synthesis kit, with priming by a TRBC-specific oligonucleotide. Following uracil-DNA glycosylase treatment, all cDNA underwent a first 18-cycle PCR with the universal primers M1SS and BC2_uni_R. The paper's processing steps were these. Normalization of each sample was performed by random selection of 1 million high-quality reads, each carrying a distinct molecular identifier. Instead of being binned into consensus sequences, reads with shared molecular identifiers were discarded. MiTCR, with a Q25 quality threshold and the strictest error-elimination algorithm, was used for CDR3 identification, clonotype clustering and error correction. Lower-bound total TCR beta diversity was estimated with a nonparametric unseen species model using Euler transformation. The public reads were run again by TCRdb, first through fastp at Q25 and then through MiXCR, and only productive beta chains were kept. Identical CDR3 protein sequences are pooled into one entry, listed with their most common genes and DNA. TCRdb, not the original authors, processed these V and J calls. Across this sample there are roughly 1.5 million distinct CDR3 sequences, with less than 45% seen only once. Clones ranked in the top ten supply approximately 4.1% of the sample.

The roughly 39 donors, aged about 6 to 95 years, were systemically healthy Caucasian individuals from Russia. Ten milliliters of peripheral blood were drawn from each donor into EDTA-treated Vacutainer tubes. Ficoll-Paque density-gradient centrifugation was used to isolate PBMCs, with at least 6.5 million per sample. Trizol reagent was used to extract total RNA from PBMCs, with at least 5.5 micrograms per sample. For every donor, an aliquot of PBMCs went through flow cytometry to measure the percentages of naive CD45RAhigh/CD27high T cells. V lost 1 base and J lost 5 bases; the stretch between them is 9 bases long. According to the germline V gene, CDR1 reads SGHTA and CDR2 reads FQGNSA. The CDR3 covers 14 residues, taking in both the cysteine and the phenylalanine. Here the CDR3 DNA is all that survives: 42 bases in frame from base 1.

The source is a woman between 18 and 29 years old in good health. This receptor chain uses TRBV7-2 and TRBJ2-1; no D gene call is confident. The sequencing input was blood. The CDR3 region reads CASSLGQQHNEQFF. The DNA sequence reads TGTGCCAGCAGCTTAGGACAACAGCACAATGAGCAGTTCTTC.